Each of the 18 T cell receptor beta chains below was sequenced from the same sample in a study of post-analysis software for immune sequencing data. Study observations and caveats: Controls had lower frequencies than patients of five TRBV segments, which included TRBV5-6, TRBV5-1 and TRBV20-1.

Prepared TCR beta cDNA libraries contained unique molecular identifiers. TCRdb passed the PCR reads through MiXCR, listing each CDR3 protein once. The sample shows more than 350,000 distinct CDR3 sequences, 30% to 45% of them seen only once. These receptors have no known antigen. The sequenced material came from blood. The source is a girl aged 2 to 9 with multiple sclerosis.

This clonotype was recorded once. This rearrangement joins TRBV5-1 to TRBJ2-1, with D perhaps being TRBD1 or TRBD2 (6 bases each). The germline V gene encodes CDR1 SGHRS and CDR2 YFSETQ. This CDR3 region has 17 residues. Trimming took off 3 bases at V and 0 bases at J, with 16 bases between the two ends. CDR3 sequence reads: CASSWGAAGSSYNEQFF. CDR3 sequence (DNA): TGCGCCAGCAGCTGGGGGGCAGCCGGAAGCTCCTACAATGAGCAGTTCTTC.

The CDR3, as DNA: TGTGCCAGCAGTGGGGGAAGAGGCACTGAAGCTTTCTTT. This sequence encodes CASSGGRGTEAFF. V usage is TRBV6-5 and J usage is TRBJ1-1, with TRBD1 as a possible D gene (5 bases). The CDR3 runs 13 residues. Germline CDR1 MNHEY, CDR2 SVGAGI. Deletions cut 5 bases from V and 4 bases from J, with 11 bases between.

Worth noting for this clonotype: A junction end diverges from the germline sequence, so it may reflect a read error. CDR3 in DNA: TGTGCCAGCAGTTTCTTAGCGGGCCCGCTAACAGATGCGCAGTATTTT. Translating it yields CASSFLAGPLTDAQYF. The chain is built from TRBV12-3 or TRBV12-4 and TRBJ2-3; TRBD2 aligns across 7 bases. CDR3 length: 16 amino acids.

The chain links TRBV18 to TRBJ1-1, with a possible D match to TRBD1 (6 bases). Germline CDR1 and CDR2: KGHSH and LQKENI. The CDR3 contains 13 residues. V was clipped by 5 bases and J by 0 bases, with 7 bases between them. CDR3 loop: CASSTGLNTEAFF. The CDR3 DNA follows: TGTGCCAGCTCAACAGGGCTGAACACTGAAGCTTTCTTT.

This clonotype was seen only a few times. This chain uses TRBV21-1 with TRBJ2-5; TRBD1 reflects the table's D call only, with no check against the DNA. TRBV21-1 is deemed a pseudogene. This CDR3 is 15 amino acids long. CDR3 loop: CASSLRDRGVLAQYF. The DNA for the CDR3 is TGTGCCAGCAGCCTCCGGGACAGGGGAGTCTTGGCCCAGTACTTC.

J is TRBJ2-4 and V is TRBV5-1; D may be TRBD1 (6 bases). The DNA end lines up better with TRBJ2-7; the J call may be wrong. CDR3 length: 13 amino acids. CDR1 is SGHRS and CDR2 is YFSETQ in the germline V gene. CDR3 residues: CASRTGDPYEQYF. CDR3 nucleotide sequence: TGCGCCAGCAGGACAGGCGACCCCTACGAGCAGTACTTC.

The chain joins TRBV4-1 to TRBJ2-7; D may be TRBD1 or TRBD2 (5 bases each). CDR1 and CDR2 from the germline V gene are MGHRA and YSYEKL. The CDR3 is made up of 15 amino acids. V lost 0 bases and J 0 bases, leaving 9 bases between the germline ends. The CDR3 DNA reads as TGCGCCAGCAGCCAAGATCAAGGGACCTCCTACGAGCAGTACTTC. Its protein product is CASSQDQGTSYEQYF.

The chain couples TRBV11-2 to TRBJ1-1; perhaps TRBD1 as D (6 bases). The CDR3 consists of 15 residues. Per germline, CDR1 SGHAT and CDR2 FQNNGV. Trimming left V 2 bases short and J 6 bases short, with 16 bases between. CDR3 sequence reads: CASSLSPGARAEAFF. CDR3 bases: TGTGCCAGCAGCTTATCCCCGGGGGCGCGAGCTGAAGCTTTCTTT.

This clonotype was found a few times. This chain links TRBV7-9 with TRBJ1-2; D uncertain. Germline-derived CDR1 and CDR2 are SEHNR and FQNEAQ (reference sequence). Between the trimmed V and J ends, which lost 5 bases and 1 base, there was a span of 11 bases. The CDR3 is made up of 14 amino acids. DNA of the CDR3: TGTGCCAGCAGCGAAAACAGCGTTAACTATGGCTACACCTTC. It encodes CASSENSVNYGYTF. The whole variable domain, filled in from reference TRBV7-9 and TRBJ1-2, reads DTGVSQNPRHKITKRGQNVTFRCDPISEHNRLYWYRQTLGQGPEFLTYFQNEAQLEKSRLLSDRFSAERPKGSFSTLEIQRTEQGDSAMYLCASSENSVNYGYTFGSGTRLTVV.

V and J are TRBV27 and TRBJ2-1; D might be TRBD1 or TRBD2, each matching 7 bases. Deletions cut 5 bases from V and 7 bases from J, with 21 bases between. From germline, CDR1 is MNHEY and CDR2 SMNVEV (reference sequence). This CDR3 is built from 16 residues. The CDR3 is CASSPLGRGGKNEQFF. The CDR3 DNA is TGTGCCAGCAGTCCCTTGGGCAGGGGGGGGAAGAATGAGCAGTTCTTC.

This chain joins TRBV14 and TRBJ2-7, with D possibly being TRBD2 (5 bases). V was cut by 8 bases and J by 2 bases, with 13 bases left in between. There are 13 residues in the CDR3. Germline CDR1 is SGHDN and CDR2 is FVKESK. The CDR3 nucleotides read TGTGCCAGCGGGAGAGTCTTTCCCTACGAGCAGTACTTC. This gives the protein CASGRVFPYEQYF. The full variable domain, with the rest looked up from reference TRBV14 and TRBJ2-7, is EAGVTQFPSHSVIEKGQTVTLRCDPISGHDNLYWYRRVMGKEIKFLLHFVKESKQDESGMPNNRFLAERTGGTYSTLKVQPAELEDSGVYFCASGRVFPYEQYFGPGTRLTVT.

This clonotype was picked up a small number of times. This CDR3 reads CASSSFPYGYTF. CDR3 nucleotide sequence: TGTGCCAGCAGTTCCTTCCCCTATGGCTACACCTTC. This chain uses TRBV6-5 with TRBJ1-2; no reliable D call. The CDR3 spans 12 residues. V gave up 4 bases and J gave up 4 bases, with 7 bases separating them. Germline V gives CDR1 MNHEY, CDR2 SVGAGI.

This chain connects TRBV18 to TRBJ1-5, with no clear D. Germline values: CDR1 KGHSH, CDR2 LQKENI. The V end lost 2 bases, the J end lost 4 bases, and 12 bases lay between the germline ends. The CDR3 has 15 amino acids. The DNA of the CDR3 is TGTGCCAGCTCACCATACGGCGGACCTAATCAGCCCCAGCATTTT. Encoded protein: CASSPYGGPNQPQHF.

The chain is built from TRBV5-1 and TRBJ1-1; D possibly corresponds to TRBD1 (6 bases). CDR1 SGHRS and CDR2 YFSETQ come from the germline V gene. The CDR3 is made up of 13 amino acids. With 3 bases removed from V and 9 bases from J, the gap between germline ends came to 15 bases. The CDR3 DNA reads TGCGCCAGCAGCTCCATGGACAGCGGGAAAGCTTTCTTT. This encodes CASSSMDSGKAFF.

The rearrangement links TRBV28 to TRBJ2-5; TRBD2 is a possible D gene (7 bases). Per germline, CDR1 MDHEN and CDR2 SYDVKM. The ends were cut back, 2 bases at V and 0 bases at J, with 22 bases in the middle. The CDR3 has 19 residues. The CDR3 here is CASSLGVLRGGRYQETQYF. In DNA, the CDR3 is TGTGCCAGCAGTTTAGGGGTGTTGAGGGGGGGCCGGTACCAAGAGACCCAGTACTTC.

The V and J genes are TRBV12-3 or TRBV12-4 and TRBJ2-5, with D tentatively TRBD1 (6 bases). V gave up 4 bases and J gave up 4 bases, with 10 bases separating them. The CDR3 spans 13 residues. The CDR3 spells CASSWGPGETQYF. CDR3 DNA: TGTGCCAGCAGTTGGGGGCCAGGAGAGACCCAGTACTTC.

The sample holds a few counts of this clonotype. The chain couples TRBV5-1 to TRBJ2-7, with 11 bases identical to TRBD2. The V gene end was trimmed by 4 bases and the J gene end by 2 bases; junction bases not matched to a gene: 14. CDR1 is SGHRS and CDR2 is YFSETQ in the germline V gene. The CDR3 consists of 18 residues. In DNA form, the CDR3 reads TGCGCCAGCAGCCCCTCACCTAGCGGGGGGACCTTGACCTACGAGCAGTACTTC. Translated, it gives CASSPSPSGGTLTYEQYF.

The gene calls are TRBV5-1 and TRBJ2-5; perhaps TRBD1 as D (6 bases). The J call is uncertain, as TRBJ2-7 better fits the DNA end. Germline V gene data show CDR1 as SGHRS and CDR2 as YFSETQ. CDR3 size: 14 residues. DNA of the CDR3: TGCGCCAGCAGCTTGGAGGGGGACACCTACGAGCAGTACTTC. This encodes CASSLEGDTYEQYF.